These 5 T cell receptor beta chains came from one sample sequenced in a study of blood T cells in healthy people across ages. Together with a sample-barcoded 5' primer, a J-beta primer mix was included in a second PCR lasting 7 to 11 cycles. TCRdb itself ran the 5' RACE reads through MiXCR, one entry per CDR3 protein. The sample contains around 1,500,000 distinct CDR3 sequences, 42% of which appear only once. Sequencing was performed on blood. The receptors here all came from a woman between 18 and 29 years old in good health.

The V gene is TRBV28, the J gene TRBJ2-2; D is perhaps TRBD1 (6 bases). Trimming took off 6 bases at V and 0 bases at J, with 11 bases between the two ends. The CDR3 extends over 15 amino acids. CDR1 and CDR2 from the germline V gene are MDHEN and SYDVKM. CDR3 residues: CASSRQGTNTGELFF. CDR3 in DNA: TGTGCCAGCAGCCGGCAGGGGACGAACACCGGGGAGCTGTTTTTT. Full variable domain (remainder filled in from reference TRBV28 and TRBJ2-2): DVKVTQSSRYLVKRTGEKVFLECVQDMDHENMFWYRQDPGLGLRLIYFSYDVKMKEKGDIPEGYSVSREKKERFSLILESASTNQTSMYLCASSRQGTNTGELFFGEGSRLTVL.

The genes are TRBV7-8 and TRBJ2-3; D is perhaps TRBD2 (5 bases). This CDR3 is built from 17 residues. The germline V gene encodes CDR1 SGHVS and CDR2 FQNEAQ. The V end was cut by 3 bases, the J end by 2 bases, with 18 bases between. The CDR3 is CASSFTPTSGITDTQYF. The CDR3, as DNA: TGTGCCAGCAGCTTCACACCAACGAGCGGAATCACAGATACGCAGTATTTT.

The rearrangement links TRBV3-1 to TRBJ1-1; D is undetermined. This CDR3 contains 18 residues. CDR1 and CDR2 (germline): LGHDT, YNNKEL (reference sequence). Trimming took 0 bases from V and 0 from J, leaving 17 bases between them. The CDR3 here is CASSQDSKVDLVNTEAFF. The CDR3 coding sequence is TGTGCCAGCAGCCAAGATAGTAAGGTGGACCTTGTGAACACTGAAGCTTTCTTT.

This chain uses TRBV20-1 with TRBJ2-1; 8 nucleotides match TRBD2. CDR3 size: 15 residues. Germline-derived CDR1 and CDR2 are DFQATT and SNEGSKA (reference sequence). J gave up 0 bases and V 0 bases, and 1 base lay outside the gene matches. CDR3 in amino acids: CSAREGTSSYNEQFF. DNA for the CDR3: TGCAGTGCTAGAGAGGGGACTAGCTCCTACAATGAGCAGTTCTTC.

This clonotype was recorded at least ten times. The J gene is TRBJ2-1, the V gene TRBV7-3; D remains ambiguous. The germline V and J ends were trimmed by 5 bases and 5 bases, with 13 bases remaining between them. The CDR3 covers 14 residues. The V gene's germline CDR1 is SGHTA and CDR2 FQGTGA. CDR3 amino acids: CASSPFGQDNEQFF. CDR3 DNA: TGTGCCAGCAGCCCCTTCGGCCAGGACAATGAGCAGTTCTTC.